The rows below give T cell receptor beta chains drawn from one sample of a study of T cells in Graves' hyperthyroidism and ophthalmopathy. A single record per CDR3 protein comes from TCRdb applying MiXCR to the multiplex PCR reads. The data hold 450,000 to 600,000 distinct CDR3 sequences, with about 15% observed a single time. Material: blood. These receptors were obtained from a woman aged 40-49 years with Graves' hyperthyroidism. The CDR3 runs from the conserved cysteine through the conserved F or W. Each record gives: V gene, clone size, J gene, CDR3 length, D gene, CDR3 DNA, CDR3 protein. A D gene is named only where the DNA matches it firmly. Part of the rows lack a size; the others show once, few, many or a class for expanded clones.

V gene: TRBV29-1; clone size: -; J gene: TRBJ1-2; CDR3 length: 13; D gene: TRBD1; CDR3 DNA: TGCAGCATTCGACAGGGAAAAGACGAAGGCTACACCTTC; CDR3 protein: CSIRQGKDEGYTF
V gene: TRBV20-1; clone size: -; J gene: TRBJ2-7; CDR3 length: 16; D gene: -; CDR3 DNA: TGCAGTGCTTACAGCCCCGACAGGTACGACTCCTACGAGCAGTACTTC; CDR3 protein: CSAYSPDRYDSYEQYF
V gene: TRBV7-3; clone size: many; J gene: TRBJ2-3; CDR3 length: 14; D gene: TRBD1; CDR3 DNA: TGTGCCAGCACCCGACGGACAGGGGGCCTTGGGCAGTATTTT; CDR3 protein: CASTRRTGGLGQYF
V gene: TRBV30; clone size: many; J gene: TRBJ2-1; CDR3 length: 15; D gene: -; CDR3 DNA: TGTGCCTGGGTTGGAGAGGGTAGCGGATACAATGAGCAGTTCTTC; CDR3 protein: CAWVGEGSGYNEQFF
V gene: TRBV28; clone size: -; J gene: TRBJ1-4; CDR3 length: 17; D gene: TRBD1; CDR3 DNA: TGTGCCAGCAGGCCCTCGGGGCAGGGGGCAACTAATGAAAAACTGTTTTTT; CDR3 protein: CASRPSGQGATNEKLFF
V gene: TRBV15; clone size: -; J gene: TRBJ2-5; CDR3 length: 14; D gene: TRBD1; CDR3 DNA: TGTGCCACCAGCAGGAGGGGACAGGAAGAGACCCAGTACTTC; CDR3 protein: CATSRRGQEETQYF
V gene: TRBV29-1; clone size: few; J gene: TRBJ2-7; CDR3 length: 13; D gene: -; CDR3 DNA: TGCAGCGTTGAGGGACCCAATTCCTACGAGCAGTACTTC; CDR3 protein: CSVEGPNSYEQYF
V gene: TRBV19; clone size: few; J gene: TRBJ1-5; CDR3 length: 14; D gene: -; CDR3 DNA: TGTGCCAGTAGTACCGGGGGCGAAGGCCAGCCCCAGCATTTT; CDR3 protein: CASSTGGEGQPQHF
V gene: TRBV7-9; clone size: -; J gene: TRBJ2-3; CDR3 length: 17; D gene: -; CDR3 DNA: TGTGCCAGCAGCGTAAAAAGAGGGTCCGAAAGCACAGATACGCAGTATTTT; CDR3 protein: CASSVKRGSESTDTQYF
V gene: TRBV10-3; clone size: many; J gene: TRBJ1-2; CDR3 length: 16; D gene: TRBD1; CDR3 DNA: TGTGCCATCAGTGAGTCGTCGGGGCAGGGGGACAATGGCTACACCTTC; CDR3 protein: CAISESSGQGDNGYTF
V gene: TRBV30; clone size: many; J gene: TRBJ2-7; CDR3 length: 14; D gene: -; CDR3 DNA: TGTGCCTGGAGTTCAATCGTAAGCTCCTACGAGCAGTACTTC; CDR3 protein: CAWSSIVSSYEQYF
V gene: TRBV12-5; clone size: many; J gene: TRBJ1-1; CDR3 length: 13; D gene: TRBD1; CDR3 DNA: TGTGCTAGTGCGGGACAGATGAACACTGAAGCTTTCTTT; CDR3 protein: CASAGQMNTEAFF
V gene: TRBV20-1; clone size: -; J gene: TRBJ1-5; CDR3 length: 14; D gene: -; CDR3 DNA: TGCAGTGCCAGAGTCCCTTATAGCAATCAGCCCCAGCATTTT; CDR3 protein: CSARVPYSNQPQHF
V gene: TRBV11-2; clone size: -; J gene: TRBJ2-7; CDR3 length: 15; D gene: -; CDR3 DNA: TGTGCCAGCAGCACCACGGGATCCGGCTCGGCCGAGCAGTACTTC; CDR3 protein: CASSTTGSGSAEQYF
V gene: TRBV11-2; clone size: few; J gene: TRBJ2-7; CDR3 length: 15; D gene: TRBD1; CDR3 DNA: TGTGCCAGCAGCTTATGGGGACAGGGCAGCGACGAGCAGTACTTC; CDR3 protein: CASSLWGQGSDEQYF
V gene: TRBV28; clone size: many; J gene: TRBJ2-5; CDR3 length: 16; D gene: TRBD2; CDR3 DNA: TGTGCCAGCAATAACGTAGCGGGAGGGCCTCAAGAGACCCAGTACTTC; CDR3 protein: CASNNVAGGPQETQYF
V gene: TRBV20-1; clone size: -; J gene: TRBJ2-1; CDR3 length: 14; D gene: -; CDR3 DNA: TGCAGTGCTAGAGACACCAGTCGGAGGAATGAGCAGTTCTTC; CDR3 protein: CSARDTSRRNEQFF
V gene: TRBV20-1; clone size: -; J gene: TRBJ2-1; CDR3 length: 15; D gene: TRBD2; CDR3 DNA: TGCAGTGCTAGAACCGGGACTAGCTCTGCCAATGAGCAGTTCTTC; CDR3 protein: CSARTGTSSANEQFF
V gene: TRBV6-7; clone size: few; J gene: TRBJ2-1; CDR3 length: 18; D gene: TRBD2; CDR3 DNA: TGTGCCAGCAGTTACTCGATAAGCGGGAGAGGGAGGTACAATGAGCAGTTCTTC; CDR3 protein: CASSYSISGRGRYNEQFF
V gene: TRBV4-1; clone size: few; J gene: TRBJ2-7; CDR3 length: 14; D gene: -; CDR3 DNA: TGCGCCAGCAGCCAAGCGGAAAGCTCCTACGAGCAGTACTTC; CDR3 protein: CASSQAESSYEQYF
V gene: TRBV2; clone size: many; J gene: TRBJ2-1; CDR3 length: 15; D gene: -; CDR3 DNA: TGTGCCAGCACCCTAACCCCAAACACCTACAATGAGCAGTTCTTC; CDR3 protein: CASTLTPNTYNEQFF
V gene: TRBV27; clone size: -; J gene: TRBJ2-1; CDR3 length: 14; D gene: TRBD2; CDR3 DNA: TGTGCCAGCCGGAGGACTAGCGGGGGCAATGAGCAGTTCTTC; CDR3 protein: CASRRTSGGNEQFF
V gene: TRBV6-1; clone size: few; J gene: TRBJ2-3; CDR3 length: 15; D gene: TRBD1; CDR3 DNA: TGTGCCAGCAGCCCCCAGGGACAGTACACAGATACGCAGTATTTT; CDR3 protein: CASSPQGQYTDTQYF
V gene: TRBV28; clone size: -; J gene: TRBJ2-2; CDR3 length: 12; D gene: -; CDR3 DNA: TGTGCCAGCAGTTTACGATCCGGGGAGCTGTTTTTT; CDR3 protein: CASSLRSGELFF
V gene: TRBV28; clone size: -; J gene: TRBJ1-6; CDR3 length: 14; D gene: -; CDR3 DNA: TGTGCCAGCAAATCGGACAGACTCAATTCACCCCTCCACTTT; CDR3 protein: CASKSDRLNSPLHF
V gene: TRBV27; clone size: many; J gene: TRBJ1-1; CDR3 length: 14; D gene: TRBD1; CDR3 DNA: TGTGCCAGCAGACTAGGGGGCGCAGGAACTGAAGCTTTCTTT; CDR3 protein: CASRLGGAGTEAFF
V gene: TRBV28; clone size: -; J gene: TRBJ2-2; CDR3 length: 17; D gene: -; CDR3 DNA: TGTGCCAGCAGTTTATCTGGGTACAAGCTGAATGCCGGGGAGCTGTTTTTT; CDR3 protein: CASSLSGYKLNAGELFF
V gene: TRBV6-1; clone size: few; J gene: TRBJ1-5; CDR3 length: 14; D gene: TRBD1; CDR3 DNA: TGTGCCAGCAGACAAACAGGGGTAAATCAGCCCCAGCATTTT; CDR3 protein: CASRQTGVNQPQHF
V gene: TRBV7-8; clone size: many; J gene: TRBJ2-3; CDR3 length: 15; D gene: -; CDR3 DNA: TGTGCCAGCAGCTCCAACTTGAGGGCCCGAGATACGCAGTATTTT; CDR3 protein: CASSSNLRARDTQYF
V gene: TRBV28; clone size: -; J gene: TRBJ1-2; CDR3 length: 15; D gene: TRBD1; CDR3 DNA: TGTGCCAGCAGGGCCCGGACAGGGCGGCTCTATGGCTACACCTTC; CDR3 protein: CASRARTGRLYGYTF
V gene: TRBV20-1; clone size: many; J gene: TRBJ2-5; CDR3 length: 13; D gene: -; CDR3 DNA: TGCAGTGCTAGTCCCCAGGCCGGAGAGACCCAGTACTTC; CDR3 protein: CSASPQAGETQYF
V gene: TRBV3-1; clone size: many; J gene: TRBJ1-1; CDR3 length: 15; D gene: TRBD1; CDR3 DNA: TGTGCCAGCAGCCAAGGTGACAGGGGATGGACTGAAGCTTTCTTT; CDR3 protein: CASSQGDRGWTEAFF
V gene: TRBV18; clone size: -; J gene: TRBJ2-1; CDR3 length: 13; D gene: -; CDR3 DNA: TGTGCCAGCTCACGATTTAGCGAGGGTGAGCAGTTCTTC; CDR3 protein: CASSRFSEGEQFF
V gene: TRBV28; clone size: many; J gene: TRBJ2-2; CDR3 length: 17; D gene: -; CDR3 DNA: TGTGCCAGCTCGCCCGGGGGTGTCCAGGGATACACCGGGGAGCTGTTTTTT; CDR3 protein: CASSPGGVQGYTGELFF
V gene: TRBV7-6; clone size: many; J gene: TRBJ2-3; CDR3 length: 16; D gene: -; CDR3 DNA: TGTGCCAGCAGCTTCGACCGGGGAACAGGCACAGATACGCAGTATTTT; CDR3 protein: CASSFDRGTGTDTQYF
V gene: TRBV4-1; clone size: -; J gene: TRBJ2-7; CDR3 length: 17; D gene: TRBD2; CDR3 DNA: TGCGCCAGCAGCCAAGGTGGACTAGGAGTCTCCTCCTACGAGCAGTACTTC; CDR3 protein: CASSQGGLGVSSYEQYF
V gene: TRBV28; clone size: many; J gene: TRBJ1-3; CDR3 length: 13; D gene: -; CDR3 DNA: TGTGCCAGCTTTCGAAGCTCTGGAAACACCATATATTTT; CDR3 protein: CASFRSSGNTIYF
V gene: TRBV6-1; clone size: few; J gene: TRBJ2-5; CDR3 length: 14; D gene: TRBD1; CDR3 DNA: TGTGCCAGCAGTGGCCGACAGGGTCAAGAGACCCAGTACTTC; CDR3 protein: CASSGRQGQETQYF
V gene: TRBV4-1; clone size: -; J gene: TRBJ2-7; CDR3 length: 14; D gene: TRBD1; CDR3 DNA: TGCGCCAGCAGCCAACTAGGGACAGTCTACGAGCAGTACTTC; CDR3 protein: CASSQLGTVYEQYF
V gene: TRBV5-1; clone size: many; J gene: TRBJ2-1; CDR3 length: 14; D gene: -; CDR3 DNA: TGCGCCAGCAGCCCCGGGACACCACCCAATGAGCAGTTCTTC; CDR3 protein: CASSPGTPPNEQFF
V gene: TRBV20-1; clone size: -; J gene: TRBJ2-3; CDR3 length: 13; D gene: -; CDR3 DNA: TGCAGTGCTACGACTAGGAACACAGATACGCAGTATTTT; CDR3 protein: CSATTRNTDTQYF
V gene: TRBV6-1; clone size: -; J gene: TRBJ2-1; CDR3 length: 14; D gene: TRBD2; CDR3 DNA: TGTGCCAGCACCTCGGGACTAGCGTCCAATGAGCAGTTCTTC; CDR3 protein: CASTSGLASNEQFF
V gene: TRBV10-3; clone size: -; J gene: TRBJ1-1; CDR3 length: 13; D gene: -; CDR3 DNA: TGTGCCATCAGTGAGACGCCGGACACTGAAGCTTTCTTT; CDR3 protein: CAISETPDTEAFF
V gene: TRBV6-5; clone size: few; J gene: TRBJ2-2; CDR3 length: 16; D gene: -; CDR3 DNA: TGTGCCAGCAGTTACCTGAGGCGGGGCAACACCGGGGAGCTGTTTTTT; CDR3 protein: CASSYLRRGNTGELFF
V gene: TRBV28; clone size: many; J gene: TRBJ2-1; CDR3 length: 14; D gene: TRBD2; CDR3 DNA: TGTGCCAGCAGTTCCGCCGGGACTAACAATGAGCAGTTCTTC; CDR3 protein: CASSSAGTNNEQFF
V gene: TRBV24-1; clone size: many; J gene: TRBJ2-7; CDR3 length: 13; D gene: TRBD1; CDR3 DNA: TGTGCCACCAGCCAGGGGGCCTCCTACGAGCAGTACTTC; CDR3 protein: CATSQGASYEQYF
V gene: TRBV5-8; clone size: few; J gene: TRBJ1-5; CDR3 length: 20; D gene: -; CDR3 DNA: TGTGCCAGCAGCTTACAGCCGGGACCCTCCCTGGGATATAGCAATCAGCCCCAGCATTTT; CDR3 protein: CASSLQPGPSLGYSNQPQHF
V gene: TRBV9; clone size: -; J gene: TRBJ2-1; CDR3 length: 16; D gene: TRBD2; CDR3 DNA: TGTGCCAGCAGCCCCCCAGGGATAGCGGGCAACCATGAGCAGTTCTTC; CDR3 protein: CASSPPGIAGNHEQFF
V gene: TRBV7-8; clone size: many; J gene: TRBJ2-3; CDR3 length: 12; D gene: -; CDR3 DNA: TGTGCCAGCCGAGAGGCGGCAGATACGCAGTATTTT; CDR3 protein: CASREAADTQYF
V gene: TRBV19; clone size: -; J gene: TRBJ2-4; CDR3 length: 13; D gene: TRBD1; CDR3 DNA: TGTGCCAGTAGCGGGACAGGGAATTTCATTCAGTACTTC; CDR3 protein: CASSGTGNFIQYF
V gene: TRBV7-2; clone size: -; J gene: TRBJ1-5; CDR3 length: 15; D gene: -; CDR3 DNA: TGTGCCAGCAGCTTAGAACCCGGGGCCAGTCAGCCCCAGCATTTT; CDR3 protein: CASSLEPGASQPQHF
V gene: TRBV24-1; clone size: many; J gene: TRBJ2-5; CDR3 length: 13; D gene: -; CDR3 DNA: TGTGCCACCAGTGAATCACAGGAGGGGACACGGTACTTC; CDR3 protein: CATSESQEGTRYF
V gene: TRBV5-1; clone size: few; J gene: TRBJ2-1; CDR3 length: 16; D gene: -; CDR3 DNA: TGCGCCAGCAGCTTTTGGGGGAGTACCAGTCCGGATGAGCAGTTCTTC; CDR3 protein: CASSFWGSTSPDEQFF